The clone carrying this TCR beta chain has only one observation. What it recognizes is unknown. Trimming removed 3 bases from V and 4 bases from J, with 16 bases in between. Germline loops: CDR1 KGHSH, CDR2 LQKENI. The CDR3 contains 16 residues. This record belongs to a study of cytomegalovirus exposure and HLA in healthy donors. Study-level results: In an earlier analysis, most TCR beta V segments were productive about 87% or about 30% of the time. Per a later analysis, roughly 17,000 TCR beta sequences showed association with HLA alleles at 0.05 false discovery rate. Available immune exposure information covered CMV serostatus only.

The PCR had 60 Vbeta and 13 Jbeta primers. Profiling relied on immunoSEQ multiplex PCR, and the TCRdb table lists in-frame clones only, not all of them. The table shows approximately 120,000 clones, with roughly 85% occurring only once. V usage is TRBV18 and J usage is TRBJ1-3; D ambiguous. The TCR comes from a woman aged 25 to 39 in good health and CMV-seropositive. Sequencing was done on a sample of PBMCs. The CDR3 loop is CASSPTGSIDGNTIYF. The CDR3 bases are TGTGCCAGCTCACCGACTGGGTCGATCGACGGAAACACCATATATTTT.